The next 24 T cell receptor beta chains were all read from a single sample in a study of cytomegalovirus exposure and HLA in healthy donors. The PCR ran on 60 Vbeta and 13 Jbeta primers. This table comes from immunoSEQ multiplex PCR, and its TCRdb copy is limited to in-frame clones, with some not included. Seen here are approximately 220,000 clones, about four fifths observed once, and the top ten hold around 2.8%. The sequenced material came from PBMCs. These receptor sequences come from a man aged 25-45 years in good health and CMV-seronegative.

This chain connects TRBV1 to TRBJ2-7; TRBD1, the D gene given by the table, was not confirmed from the DNA. TRBV1 is described as a pseudogene. The length of the CDR3 is 15 residues. CDR3 protein: CTSSQDTGGIYEQYF. CDR3 bases: TGCACCAGCAGCCAAGACACAGGGGGAATTTACGAGCAGTACTTC.

V and J are TRBV5-1 and TRBJ2-2, with 12 bases lining up with TRBD1. Germline V gene sequence: CDR1 SGHRS, CDR2 YFSETQ. The CDR3 is 20 amino acids. V shed 2 bases and J 5 bases; nucleotides not matched to a gene: 16. The CDR3: CASSFKTGTGGLGMTGELFF. CDR3 DNA sequence: TGCGCCAGCAGCTTCAAAACCGGGACAGGGGGCTTGGGCATGACCGGGGAGCTGTTTTTT.

This clone came up once. The chain couples TRBV27 to TRBJ2-3, with D possibly being TRBD1 (6 bases). The V end lost 3 bases, the J end lost 12 bases, and 13 bases lay between the germline ends. The CDR3 runs to 12 residues. In germline, CDR1 is MNHEY, CDR2 SMNVEV (reference sequence). CDR3 DNA sequence: TGTGCCAGCAGTTTGCCCAGGGGCCCTCAGTATTTT. Amino acids: CASSLPRGPQYF.

This chain uses TRBV7-9 with TRBJ2-1; maybe TRBD1 (6 bases). The CDR3 is made up of 14 amino acids. V lost 4 bases and J 4 bases, leaving 11 bases between the germline ends. CDR1 and CDR2 (germline): SEHNR, FQNEAQ (reference sequence). The CDR3 spells CASSSADSYNEQFF. The CDR3 DNA sequence: TGTGCCAGCAGCTCAGCGGACAGTTACAATGAGCAGTTCTTC. Drawing the rest from reference TRBV7-9 and TRBJ2-1, the complete variable domain is DTGVSQNPRHKITKRGQNVTFRCDPISEHNRLYWYRQTLGQGPEFLTYFQNEAQLEKSRLLSDRFSAERPKGSFSTLEIQRTEQGDSAMYLCASSSADSYNEQFFGPGTRLTVL.

Of note for this clone: The junction differs from germline at one of its ends, possibly a read error. The chain joins TRBV6-5 to TRBJ1-1, with 7 bases matching TRBD1. This CDR3 spans 14 amino acids. Germline loops: CDR1 MNHEY, CDR2 SVGAGI. As DNA, the CDR3 is TGTGCCATCAGTGAGTCAGGGGGACCGGGGAAAGCTTTCTTT. As protein: CAISESGGPGKAFF.

V usage is TRBV4-1 and J usage is TRBJ1-3; 7 bases match TRBD1. Germline trimming cut 5 bases from V and 7 bases from J; bases unmatched to any gene: 5. Germline CDR1 and CDR2: MGHRA and YSYEKL. This CDR3 region has 13 residues. The CDR3 nucleotides are TGCGCCAGCAGCACGGGACAGCCCAACACCATATATTTT. It codes for CASSTGQPNTIYF.

The J gene is TRBJ2-3, the V gene TRBV7-9; 7 bases fit TRBD1. With V trimmed by 2 bases and J by 4 bases, 9 bases remained unmatched. The length of the CDR3 is 16 residues. Germline CDR1 and CDR2: SEHNR and FQNEAQ (reference sequence). CDR3 residues: CASSLTRQGAPDTQYF. CDR3 in DNA: TGTGCCAGCAGCTTAACCCGACAGGGAGCGCCAGATACGCAGTATTTT.

The CDR3 nucleotides are TGTGCCAGCAGCTCTAGCGGGGGGAGAAAGACCCAGTACTTC. Amino acid sequence: CASSSSGGRKTQYF. The chain combines TRBV2 with TRBJ2-5; 11 bases align to TRBD2. Losses at the gene ends were 6 bases for V and 6 bases for J; bases not matched to a gene: 6. The CDR3 contains 14 residues. Germline-derived CDR1 and CDR2 are SNHLY and FYNNEI.

The CDR3 loop reads CASSSSTGNYGYTF. The CDR3, as DNA: TGTGCCAGTAGTTCATCGACAGGGAACTATGGCTACACCTTC. The chain is built from TRBV19 and TRBJ1-2, with TRBD1 matching 7 bases. V trimming: 5 bases; J trimming: 2 bases; junction bases outside the gene matches: 5. From germline, CDR1 is LNHDA and CDR2 SQIVND (reference sequence). This CDR3 has 14 residues.

This chain connects TRBV4-1 to TRBJ2-7; 8 bases map to TRBD1. The germline V gene has CDR1 MGHRA and CDR2 YSYEKL. Trimming removed 4 bases from V and 6 bases from J; junction bases left unmatched: 14. The length of the CDR3 is 16 residues. The DNA for the CDR3 is TGCGCCAGCAGCCCTTATTTAGACAGGGGCCATATCGAGCAGTACTTC. This encodes CASSPYLDRGHIEQYF.

The rearrangement joins TRBV6-5 to TRBJ2-1; 8 nucleotides match TRBD1. The trim removed 7 bases at V and 1 base at J, leaving 6 bases unmatched. The CDR3 loop spans 15 amino acids. The germline V gene encodes CDR1 MNHEY and CDR2 SVGAGI. CDR3 in DNA: TGTGCCAGCACCAGGGGGCGTTGGTCCTACAATGAGCAGTTCTTC. Its protein product is CASTRGRWSYNEQFF.

The gene calls are TRBV7-9 and TRBJ2-2; 9 positions agree with TRBD1. The germline V gene encodes CDR1 SEHNR and CDR2 FQNEAQ (reference sequence). The J segment lost 5 bases and the V segment lost 2 bases, leaving 6 bases of the junction unmatched. This CDR3 has 16 residues. This chain's CDR3 is CASSLRPGQGTGELFF. In DNA form, the CDR3 reads TGTGCCAGCAGCTTACGTCCGGGACAGGGAACCGGGGAGCTGTTTTTT.

This clone turned up a few times. The chain combines TRBV19 with TRBJ2-7; 9 nucleotides agree with TRBD1. With 8 bases clipped from V and 3 bases from J, the junction kept 11 bases outside the gene matches. The CDR3 covers 15 residues. Germline lookup yields CDR1 LNHDA and CDR2 SQIVND (reference sequence). The CDR3: CASSFSGTGSYEQYF. In DNA form, the CDR3 reads TGTGCCAGTTCCTTTTCCGGGACAGGGAGCTACGAGCAGTACTTC.

The gene calls are TRBV5-1 and TRBJ1-1, with TRBD1 as a possible D gene (5 bases). The CDR3 contains 14 residues. Trimming cost V 6 bases and J 1 base, with 13 bases left between them. Germline assignment: CDR1 SGHRS and CDR2 YFSETQ. CDR3 DNA sequence: TGCGCCAGCACCTACCTTACAGGGAACACTGAAGCTTTCTTT. This codes for CASTYLTGNTEAFF.

The chain has TRBV28 and TRBJ2-1; unclear D gene. The germline V and J ends were trimmed by 3 bases and 6 bases, with 3 bases remaining between them. The CDR3 totals 11 residues. Germline CDR1 and CDR2: MDHEN and SYDVKM. The CDR3 DNA reads as TGTGCCAGCAGTTTGGCCAATGAGCAGTTCTTC. Its protein product is CASSLANEQFF.

The V and J genes are TRBV5-1 and TRBJ2-3; 9 bases map to TRBD2. The CDR3 is made up of 22 amino acids. V gave up 1 base and J gave up 0 bases; unmatched junction bases: 21. Germline V gene data show CDR1 as SGHRS and CDR2 as YFSETQ. CDR3 in DNA: TGCGCCAGCAGCTTGAGTCCGGGATTCGGGCCTAGCGGGGTCCTAAGCACAGATACGCAGTATTTT. This gives the protein CASSLSPGFGPSGVLSTDTQYF.

The V gene is TRBV29-1, the J gene TRBJ1-1, with D maybe TRBD1 (6 bases). CDR1 SQVTM and CDR2 ANQGSEA come from the germline V gene. The length of the CDR3 is 17 residues. Deletions cut 1 base from V and 0 bases from J, with 18 bases between. CDR3 coding DNA: TGCAGCGTTGAAGTGGTCCAGGGGTCCTCTTTGAACACTGAAGCTTTCTTT. Protein sequence: CSVEVVQGSSLNTEAFF.

The gene calls are TRBV5-8 and TRBJ2-7; D is ambiguous. Germline CDR1 and CDR2: SGHTS and YDEGEE. V was trimmed by 0 bases and J by 3 bases, leaving 7 bases between them. The CDR3 contains 13 residues. CDR3 region: CASSLAAVYEQYF. Written as DNA, the CDR3 is TGTGCCAGCAGCTTGGCCGCAGTCTACGAGCAGTACTTC.

The J gene is TRBJ2-1, the V gene TRBV5-6; 9 bases line up with TRBD2. This CDR3 has 15 residues. CDR1 and CDR2 from the germline V gene are SGHDT and YYEEEE. Trimming at V came to 2 bases and at J to 5 bases, leaving 5 bases not matched to a gene. CDR3 coding DNA: TGTGCCAGCAGCTTAGGGGGCGGGGGGGACAATGAGCAGTTCTTC. Translated, it gives CASSLGGGGDNEQFF. Together with reference TRBV5-6 and TRBJ2-1, the CDR3 gives the full variable domain: DAGVTQSPTHLIKTRGQQVTLRCSPKSGHDTVSWYQQALGQGPQFIFQYYEEEERQRGNFPDRFSGHQFPNYSSELNVNALLLGDSALYLCASSLGGGGDNEQFFGPGTRLTVL.

The rearrangement links TRBV9 to TRBJ2-3; 8 bases are a match to TRBD2. The ends lost 2 bases at V and 0 bases at J; junction bases unmatched: 11. There are 18 residues in the CDR3. Germline V gives CDR1 SGDLS, CDR2 YYNGEE. CDR3 loop: CASSVRAGASYSTDTQYF. In DNA, the CDR3 is TGTGCCAGCAGCGTTAGAGCGGGGGCCAGCTACAGCACAGATACGCAGTATTTT.

CDR3 coding DNA: TGTGCCAGCAGTTTCCGGGAGGGGGACTATGGCTACACCTTC. This encodes CASSFREGDYGYTF. V and J are TRBV6-5 and TRBJ1-2; D might be TRBD1 (6 bases). Per the germline V gene, CDR1 is MNHEY and CDR2 is SVGAGI. The CDR3 has 14 residues. V lost 4 bases, J lost 3 bases, and 12 bases lay in between.

The chain carries TRBV10-3 and TRBJ2-2, with 10 bases matching TRBD2. This CDR3 has 14 amino acids. J lost 3 bases, V lost 5 bases, and 0 bases had no gene match. The germline V gene has CDR1 ENHRY and CDR2 SYGVKD. CDR3 sequence: CAISSGGDTGELFF. For the CDR3, the DNA is TGTGCCATCAGTAGCGGGGGGGACACCGGGGAGCTGTTTTTT.

This rearrangement joins TRBV7-9 to TRBJ2-7; possible D gene TRBD2, 6 bases. Germline CDR1 is SEHNR and CDR2 is FQNEAQ (reference sequence). Trimming left V 1 base short and J 1 base short, with 14 bases between. The CDR3 consists of 16 residues. The CDR3 reads CASSLVEGFGSYEQYF. In nucleotides, the CDR3 is TGTGCCAGCAGCTTAGTGGAGGGGTTTGGGTCCTACGAGCAGTACTTC.

This clone was recorded a few times. The rearrangement uses TRBV6-6 and TRBJ2-7, with 7 bases lining up with TRBD1. The germline V gene encodes CDR1 MNHNY and CDR2 SVGAGI (reference sequence). The trim removed 4 bases at V and 5 bases at J, leaving 2 bases unmatched. The CDR3 sequence is 12 residues long. CDR3 bases: TGTGCCAGCAGTTTGACAGGGAACGAGCAGTACTTC. This gives the protein CASSLTGNEQYF.